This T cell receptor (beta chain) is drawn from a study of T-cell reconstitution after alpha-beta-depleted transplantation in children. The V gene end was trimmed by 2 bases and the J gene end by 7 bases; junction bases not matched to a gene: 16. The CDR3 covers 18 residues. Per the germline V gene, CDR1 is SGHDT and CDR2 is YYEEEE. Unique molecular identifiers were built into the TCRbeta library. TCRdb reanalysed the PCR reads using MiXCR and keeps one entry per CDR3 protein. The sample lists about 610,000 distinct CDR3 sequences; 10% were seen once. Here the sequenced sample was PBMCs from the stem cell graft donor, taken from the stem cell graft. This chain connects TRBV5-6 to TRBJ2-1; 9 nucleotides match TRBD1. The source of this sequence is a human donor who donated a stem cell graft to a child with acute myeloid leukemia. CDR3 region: CASSFRQGEEDWGNEQFF. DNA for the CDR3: TGTGCCAGCAGCTTCCGACAGGGGGAGGAGGACTGGGGGAATGAGCAGTTCTTC.